Listed here is a single T cell receptor beta chain. The antigen it binds to is not known. No per-base quality is available; no much larger clone lies one base away. In the prospective study, participants were about 18 to 95 years old, resided in around 25 geographic areas of the United States, and were enrolled through a virtual design. Cohort assignment in the prospective study relied on participant-reported clinical history from a screening survey and a study questionnaire. In the prospective study, whole blood, serum and a nasopharyngeal or oropharyngeal swab were collected from each participant by mobile phlebotomists. Participants in the prospective study had the option to provide additional blood draws and questionnaires over a roughly two-month period. Before DNA extraction, blood samples from the prospective study were shipped at room temperature or frozen. For CDR1 and CDR2, the germline V gene lists KGHSH and LQKENI. Relative to germline, V is missing 5 bases and J is missing 6 bases, with 5 bases of the junction outside any gene match. The CDR3, from cysteine to phenylalanine, totals 13 residues. CDR3 DNA is the only sequence kept; it has 39 bases, read in frame from the first base.

The source of the sample is a study of blood T cell repertoires in COVID-19 (dated by TCRdb to 2019 to 2021). About the study as a whole: Samples covering the acute and convalescent phases of COVID-19 were provided by collaborators in the United States, Italy and Spain. The material from the prospective study consisted of cDNA or gDNA derived from T cells, B-cell-depleted T cells, or PBMCs. The repertoires were released in a freely available public database intended as a resource for research on the immune response to SARS-CoV-2. Samples came from the ongoing ImmuneRACE study (first 160 participants) plus 1,254 subjects from 6 global collaborators. The dataset comprised deeply sampled blood TCRbeta repertoires from subjects exposed to, actively infected with, or recovered from COVID-19. Sample metadata almost always included a de-identified subject ID, COVID-19 status, age in years and sex. Where available, HLA class I and class II types were obtained from metadata supplied by the sample provider rather than from assay-based typing. Overall results and qualifications from the work: The amount of clinical and demographic metadata varied by source and participant and was provided uncurated.

TCRbeta CDR3 regions were amplified from genomic DNA by means of the immunoSEQ Assay, a bias-controlled multiplex PCR. The original methods were these. Nucleated cell counts per sample were estimated from amplification of reference gene primers within the assay. To quantify the absolute abundance of each unique TCRbeta CDR3 rearrangement, sequence reads were collapsed and filtered. For each sample, productive Simpson clonality was calculated by taking the square root of Simpson's diversity index across productive rearrangements. The source is immuneACCESS, and TCRdb retained only in-frame sequences with V and J called. Part of the clones is not carried over; for the studies checked, unresolved V genes explain less than half of this, and the remainder is unexplained. That table supplies the V and J calls and clone size; D and trimming were determined from the DNA. The table for this sample lists roughly 290,000 clones; around 87% of them were counted only once. The ten largest account for around 1.7% of the sample.

The chain couples TRBV18 to TRBJ1-1; the junction holds 8 bases that match TRBD1. This receptor was identified in a woman under 30 with acute COVID-19. Sequenced: PBMCs or T cells enriched from blood (not recorded which). The nucleotide sequence is TGTGCCAGCTCAAAGACAGGGGCGGCTGAAGCTTTCTTT. Translated, it reads CASSKTGAAEAFF.